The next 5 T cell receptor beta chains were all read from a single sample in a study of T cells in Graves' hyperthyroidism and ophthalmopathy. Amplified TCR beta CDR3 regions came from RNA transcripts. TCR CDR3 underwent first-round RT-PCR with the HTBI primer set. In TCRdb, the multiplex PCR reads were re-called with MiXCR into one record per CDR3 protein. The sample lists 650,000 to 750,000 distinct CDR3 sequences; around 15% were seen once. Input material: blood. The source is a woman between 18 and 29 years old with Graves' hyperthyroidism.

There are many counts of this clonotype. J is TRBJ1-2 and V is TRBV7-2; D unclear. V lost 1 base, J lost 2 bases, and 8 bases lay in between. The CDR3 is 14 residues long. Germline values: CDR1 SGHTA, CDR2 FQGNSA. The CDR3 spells CASSLERGNYGYTF. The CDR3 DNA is TGTGCCAGCAGCTTAGAGAGAGGGAACTATGGCTACACCTTC. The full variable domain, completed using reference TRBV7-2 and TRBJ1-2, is GAGVSQSPSNKVTEKGKDVELRCDPISGHTALYWYRQSLGQGLEFLIYFQGNSAPDKSGLPSDRFSAERTGGSVSTLTIQRTQQEDSAVYLCASSLERGNYGYTFGSGTRLTVV.

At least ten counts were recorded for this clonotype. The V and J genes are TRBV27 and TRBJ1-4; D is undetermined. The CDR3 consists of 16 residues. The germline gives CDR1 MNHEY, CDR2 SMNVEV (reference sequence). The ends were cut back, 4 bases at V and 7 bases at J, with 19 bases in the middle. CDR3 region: CASSYHSGSWSEKLFF. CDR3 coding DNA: TGTGCCAGCAGTTACCATTCCGGGTCATGGAGTGAAAAACTGTTTTTT.

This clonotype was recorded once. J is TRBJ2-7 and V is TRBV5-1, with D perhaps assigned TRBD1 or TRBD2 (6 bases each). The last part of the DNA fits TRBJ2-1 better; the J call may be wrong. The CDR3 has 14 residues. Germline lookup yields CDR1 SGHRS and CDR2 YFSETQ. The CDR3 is CASSSQGLSYEQFF. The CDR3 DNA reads TGCGCCAGCAGCTCACAGGGACTCTCCTACGAGCAGTTCTTC.

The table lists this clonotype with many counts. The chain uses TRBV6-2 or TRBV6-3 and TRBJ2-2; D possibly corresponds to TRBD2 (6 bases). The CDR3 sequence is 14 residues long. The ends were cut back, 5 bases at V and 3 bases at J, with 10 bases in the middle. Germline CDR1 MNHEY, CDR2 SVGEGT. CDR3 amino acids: CASSRREDTGELFF. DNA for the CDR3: TGTGCCAGCAGTCGCAGGGAGGACACCGGGGAGCTGTTTTTT.

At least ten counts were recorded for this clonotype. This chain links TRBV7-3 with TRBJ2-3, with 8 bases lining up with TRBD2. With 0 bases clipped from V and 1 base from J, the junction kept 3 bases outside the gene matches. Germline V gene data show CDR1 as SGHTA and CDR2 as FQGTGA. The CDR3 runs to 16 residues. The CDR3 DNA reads TGTGCCAGCAGCTTAACAAGCGGGAGAGGCACAGATACGCAGTATTTT. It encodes CASSLTSGRGTDTQYF. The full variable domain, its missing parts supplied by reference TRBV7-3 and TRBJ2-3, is GAGVSQTPSNKVTEKGKYVELRCDPISGHTALYWYRQSLGQGPEFLIYFQGTGAADDSGLPNDRFFAVRPEGSVSTLKIQRTERGDSAVYLCASSLTSGRGTDTQYFGPGTRLTVL.